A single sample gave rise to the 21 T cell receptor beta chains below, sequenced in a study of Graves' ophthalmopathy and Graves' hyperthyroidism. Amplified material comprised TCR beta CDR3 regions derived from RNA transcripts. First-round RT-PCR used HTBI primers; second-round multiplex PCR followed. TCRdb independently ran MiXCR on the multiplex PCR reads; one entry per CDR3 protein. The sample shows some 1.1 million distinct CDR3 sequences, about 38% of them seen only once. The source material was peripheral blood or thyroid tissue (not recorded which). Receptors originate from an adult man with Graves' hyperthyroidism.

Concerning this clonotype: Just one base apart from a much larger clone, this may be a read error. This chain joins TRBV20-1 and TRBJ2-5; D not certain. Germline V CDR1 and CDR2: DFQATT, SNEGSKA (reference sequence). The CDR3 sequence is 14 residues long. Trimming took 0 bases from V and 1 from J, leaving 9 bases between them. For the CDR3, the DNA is TGCAGTGCTAGAGATCCGAGATCCCAAGAGACCCAGTACTTC. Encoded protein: CSARDPRSQETQYF.

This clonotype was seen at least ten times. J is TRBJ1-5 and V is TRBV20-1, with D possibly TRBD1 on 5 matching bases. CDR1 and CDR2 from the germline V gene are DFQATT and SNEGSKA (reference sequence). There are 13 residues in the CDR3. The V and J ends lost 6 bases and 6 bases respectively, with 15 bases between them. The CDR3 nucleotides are TGCAGTGCAGGAGTTGGGGGAGGTCAGCCCCAGCATTTT. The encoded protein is CSAGVGGGQPQHF.

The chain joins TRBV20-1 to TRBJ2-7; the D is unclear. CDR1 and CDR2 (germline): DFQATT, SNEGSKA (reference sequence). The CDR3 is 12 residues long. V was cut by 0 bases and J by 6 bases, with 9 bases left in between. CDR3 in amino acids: CSAREWGFEQYF. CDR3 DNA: TGCAGTGCTAGAGAATGGGGTTTCGAGCAGTACTTC.

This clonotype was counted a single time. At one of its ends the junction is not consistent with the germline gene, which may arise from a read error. The CDR3 DNA sequence: TGCGCCAGCAGCCAAGGGCGGGGTCGCTCTGGAAACACCATATATTTT. This translates into CASSQGRGRSGNTIYF. V usage is TRBV7-9 and J usage is TRBJ1-3; D unresolved. The CDR3 consists of 16 residues. Germline V CDR1 and CDR2: SEHNR, FQNEAQ (reference sequence).

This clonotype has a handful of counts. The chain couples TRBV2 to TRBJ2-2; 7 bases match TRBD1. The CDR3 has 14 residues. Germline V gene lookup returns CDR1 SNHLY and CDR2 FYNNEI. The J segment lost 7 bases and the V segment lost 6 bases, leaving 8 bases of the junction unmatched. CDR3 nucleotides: TGTGCCAGCAGGGGGACAGCGACGGTCGGGGAGCTGTTTTTT. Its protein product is CASRGTATVGELFF.

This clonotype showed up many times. The CDR3 coding sequence is TGTGCCAGTAGTAAGACATATGGCTACACCTTC. It translates to CASSKTYGYTF. The chain links TRBV19 to TRBJ1-2; D call uncertain. Deletions cut 4 bases from V and 5 bases from J, with 5 bases between. The CDR3 totals 11 residues. The germline V gene has CDR1 LNHDA and CDR2 SQIVND (reference sequence).

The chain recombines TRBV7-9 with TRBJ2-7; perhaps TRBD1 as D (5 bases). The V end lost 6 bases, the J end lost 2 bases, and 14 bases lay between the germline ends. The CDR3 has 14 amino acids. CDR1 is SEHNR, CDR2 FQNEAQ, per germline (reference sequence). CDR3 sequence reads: CASRDQGTPYEQYF. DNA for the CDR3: TGTGCCAGCAGAGATCAGGGCACCCCCTACGAGCAGTACTTC. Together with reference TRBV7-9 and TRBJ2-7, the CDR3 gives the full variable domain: DTGVSQNPRHKITKRGQNVTFRCDPISEHNRLYWYRQTLGQGPEFLTYFQNEAQLEKSRLLSDRFSAERPKGSFSTLEIQRTEQGDSAMYLCASRDQGTPYEQYFGPGTRLTVT.

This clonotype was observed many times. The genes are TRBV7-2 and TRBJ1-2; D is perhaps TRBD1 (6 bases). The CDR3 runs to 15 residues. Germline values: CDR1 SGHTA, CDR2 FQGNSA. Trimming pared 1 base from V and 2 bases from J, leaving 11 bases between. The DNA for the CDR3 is TGTGCCAGCAGCTTAGAATCAGGGGAGAACTATGGCTACACCTTC. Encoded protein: CASSLESGENYGYTF. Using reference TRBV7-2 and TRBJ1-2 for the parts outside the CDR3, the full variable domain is GAGVSQSPSNKVTEKGKDVELRCDPISGHTALYWYRQSLGQGLEFLIYFQGNSAPDKSGLPSDRFSAERTGGSVSTLTIQRTQQEDSAVYLCASSLESGENYGYTFGSGTRLTVV.

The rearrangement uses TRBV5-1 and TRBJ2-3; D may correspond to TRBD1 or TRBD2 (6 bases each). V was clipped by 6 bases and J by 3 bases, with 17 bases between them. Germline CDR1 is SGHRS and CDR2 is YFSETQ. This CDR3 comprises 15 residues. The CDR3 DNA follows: TGCGCCAGCAAAGGCCTACGGGGGACAACAGATACGCAGTATTTT. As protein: CASKGLRGTTDTQYF. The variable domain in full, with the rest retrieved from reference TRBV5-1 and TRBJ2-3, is KAGVTQTPRYLIKTRGQQVTLSCSPISGHRSVSWYQQTPGQGLQFLFEYFSETQRNKGNFPGRFSGRQFSNSRSEMNVSTLELGDSALYLCASKGLRGTTDTQYFGPGTRLTVL.

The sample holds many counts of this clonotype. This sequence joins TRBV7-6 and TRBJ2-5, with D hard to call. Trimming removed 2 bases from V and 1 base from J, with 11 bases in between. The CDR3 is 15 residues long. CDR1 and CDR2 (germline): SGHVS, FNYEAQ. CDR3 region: CASSLRRFGQETQYF. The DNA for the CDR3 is TGTGCCAGCAGCTTAAGAAGGTTCGGCCAAGAGACCCAGTACTTC.

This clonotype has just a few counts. The CDR3 sequence is CASSLGQGASGYTF. For the CDR3, the DNA is TGCGCCAGCAGCTTGGGACAGGGGGCTAGCGGCTACACCTTC. The genes are TRBV5-1 and TRBJ1-2; TRBD1 aligns across 10 bases. After removal of 0 bases from V and 8 bases from J, the junction contained 4 bases not matched to a gene. Germline V gene lookup returns CDR1 SGHRS and CDR2 YFSETQ. CDR3 length equals 14 residues.

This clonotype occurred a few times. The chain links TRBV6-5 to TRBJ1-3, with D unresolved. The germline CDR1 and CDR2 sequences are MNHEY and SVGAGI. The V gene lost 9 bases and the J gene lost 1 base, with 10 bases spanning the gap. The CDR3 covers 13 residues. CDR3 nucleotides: TGTGCCAGTTCCACCTCATCTGGAAACACCATATATTTT. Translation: CASSTSSGNTIYF.

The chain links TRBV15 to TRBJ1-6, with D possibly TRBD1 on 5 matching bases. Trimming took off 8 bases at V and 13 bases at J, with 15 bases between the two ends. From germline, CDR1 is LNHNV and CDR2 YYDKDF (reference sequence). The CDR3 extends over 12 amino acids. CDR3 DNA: TGTGCCACCCGGGACGACAATCAGCCCCTCCACTTT. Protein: CATRDDNQPLHF.

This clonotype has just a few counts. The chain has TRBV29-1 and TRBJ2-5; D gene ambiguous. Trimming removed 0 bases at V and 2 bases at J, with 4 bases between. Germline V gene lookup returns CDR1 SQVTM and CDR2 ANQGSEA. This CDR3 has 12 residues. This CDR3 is CSVEEEQETQYF. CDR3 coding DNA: TGCAGCGTTGAAGAGGAACAAGAGACCCAGTACTTC.

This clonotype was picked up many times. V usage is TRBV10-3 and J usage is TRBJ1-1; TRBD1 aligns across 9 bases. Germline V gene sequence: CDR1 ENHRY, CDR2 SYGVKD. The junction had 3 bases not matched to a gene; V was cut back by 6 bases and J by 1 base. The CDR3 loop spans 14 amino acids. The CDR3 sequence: CAIRPGQGNTEAFF. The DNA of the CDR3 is TGTGCCATCAGGCCGGGACAGGGGAACACTGAAGCTTTCTTT.

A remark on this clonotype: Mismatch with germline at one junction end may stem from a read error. This CDR3 reads CSSMRQLSSYEQYF. The CDR3 DNA follows: TGTTCCAGCATGCGACAGTTGAGCTCCTACGAGCAGTACTTC. This chain joins TRBV7-2 and TRBJ2-7; tentative D call: TRBD1 (5 bases). This CDR3 region has 14 residues. Germline CDR1 reads SGHTA; CDR2 reads FQGNSA.

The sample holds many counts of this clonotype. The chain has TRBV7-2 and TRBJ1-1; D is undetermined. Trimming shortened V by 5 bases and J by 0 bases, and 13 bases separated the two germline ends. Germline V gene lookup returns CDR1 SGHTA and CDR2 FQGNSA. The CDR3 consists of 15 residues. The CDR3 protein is CASSPRPGLNTEAFF. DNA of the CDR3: TGTGCCAGCAGCCCCCGCCCGGGCCTGAACACTGAAGCTTTCTTT.

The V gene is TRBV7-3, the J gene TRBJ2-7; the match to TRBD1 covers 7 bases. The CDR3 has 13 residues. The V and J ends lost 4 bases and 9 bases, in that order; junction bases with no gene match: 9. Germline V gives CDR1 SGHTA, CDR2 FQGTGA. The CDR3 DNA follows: TGTGCCAGCAGCTCGAGAGGGGGCATCGGGCAGTACTTC. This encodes CASSSRGGIGQYF.

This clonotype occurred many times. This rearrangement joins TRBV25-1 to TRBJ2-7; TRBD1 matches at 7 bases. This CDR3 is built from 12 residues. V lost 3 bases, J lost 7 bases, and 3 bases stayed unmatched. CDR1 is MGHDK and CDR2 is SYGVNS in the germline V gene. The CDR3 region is CASSDRGREQYF. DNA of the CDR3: TGTGCCAGCAGTGACAGGGGGAGAGAGCAGTACTTC.

CDR3 sequence reads: CSARDRVGAILASAFF. CDR3 DNA: TGCAGTGCTAGAGATCGGGTGGGGGCGATTCTGGCATCAGCTTTCTTT. V gene TRBV20-1 combines with J gene TRBJ1-1, with D possibly TRBD1 on 6 matching bases. Trimming left V 0 bases short and J 10 bases short, with 24 bases between. CDR1 and CDR2 from the germline V gene are DFQATT and SNEGSKA (reference sequence). CDR3 length: 16 residues.

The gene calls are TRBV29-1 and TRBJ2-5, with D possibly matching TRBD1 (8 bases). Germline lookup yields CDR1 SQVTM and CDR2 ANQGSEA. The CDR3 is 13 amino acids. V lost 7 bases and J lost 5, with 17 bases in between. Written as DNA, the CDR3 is TGCAGCGCCCGACAGGGGCGGGGGGAGACCCAGTACTTC. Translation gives CSARQGRGETQYF.